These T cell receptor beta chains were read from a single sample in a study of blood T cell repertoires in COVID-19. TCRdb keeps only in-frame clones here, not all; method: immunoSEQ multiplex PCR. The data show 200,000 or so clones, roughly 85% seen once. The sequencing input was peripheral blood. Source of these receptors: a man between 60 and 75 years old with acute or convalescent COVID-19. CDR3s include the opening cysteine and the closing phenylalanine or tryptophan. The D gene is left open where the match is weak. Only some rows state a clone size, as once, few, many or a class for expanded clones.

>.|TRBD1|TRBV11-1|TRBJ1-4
CASSSYGTGNEKLFF
TGTGCCAGCAGCTCCTACGGGACAGGAAATGAAAAACTGTTTTTT
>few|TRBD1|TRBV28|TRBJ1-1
CASSSRTGGNTEAFF
TGTGCCAGCAGTTCTAGGACAGGGGGGAACACTGAAGCTTTCTTT
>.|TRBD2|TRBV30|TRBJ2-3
CAWRKREVSTDTQYF
TGTGCCTGGAGGAAGCGGGAGGTCAGCACAGATACGCAGTATTTT
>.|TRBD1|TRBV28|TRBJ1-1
CASSSTGVGNTEAFF
TGTGCCAGCAGTTCTACAGGGGTTGGGAACACTGAAGCTTTCTTT
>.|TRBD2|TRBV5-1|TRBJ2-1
CASSLEASGGGEQFF
TGCGCCAGCAGCTTGGAGGCTAGCGGGGGCGGGGAGCAGTTCTTC
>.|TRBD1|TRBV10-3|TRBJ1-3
CAIGDPTGQGGNTIYF
TGTGCCATCGGGGACCCGACTGGACAGGGAGGAAACACCATATATTTT
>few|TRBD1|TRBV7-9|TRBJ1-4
CASSLMGQGNEKLFF
TGTGCCAGCAGCCTAATGGGACAGGGGAATGAAAAACTGTTTTTT
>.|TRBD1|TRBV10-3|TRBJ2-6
CAIPRGPASGANVLTF
TGTGCCATTCCCAGGGGGCCAGCCTCTGGGGCCAACGTCCTGACTTTC
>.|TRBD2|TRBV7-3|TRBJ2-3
CASSPIGTSGDTQYF
TGTGCCAGCAGCCCCATCGGGACTAGCGGCGATACGCAGTATTTT
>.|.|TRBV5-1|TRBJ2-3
CASSFASSTDTQYF
TGCGCCAGCAGCTTCGCGTCTAGCACAGATACGCAGTATTTT
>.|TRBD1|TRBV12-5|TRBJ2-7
CASGSTDRGYEQYF
TGTGCTAGTGGTTCGACCGACAGGGGCTACGAGCAGTACTTC
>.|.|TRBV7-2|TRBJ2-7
CASSTDSPDQYF
TGTGCCAGCAGCACGGACTCGCCGGACCAGTACTTC
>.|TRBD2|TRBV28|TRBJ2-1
CASSPLAGSSYNEQFF
TGTGCCAGCAGTCCGTTAGCGGGAAGCTCCTACAATGAGCAGTTCTTC
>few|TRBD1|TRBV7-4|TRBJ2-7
CASSLSRTGGVDEQYF
TGTGCCAGCAGCCTCTCCCGGACAGGGGGCGTCGACGAGCAGTACTTC
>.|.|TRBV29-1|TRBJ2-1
CSVESGSYNEQFF
TGCAGCGTTGAAAGCGGCTCCTACAATGAGCAGTTCTTC
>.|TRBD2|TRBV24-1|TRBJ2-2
CATSDGPSGRAAGTGELFF
TGTGCCACCAGTGATGGTCCTAGCGGGAGGGCCGCGGGCACCGGGGAGCTGTTTTTT
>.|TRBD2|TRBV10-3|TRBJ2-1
CAISHSGSVYNEQFF
TGTGCCATCAGTCATAGCGGGAGTGTATACAATGAGCAGTTCTTC
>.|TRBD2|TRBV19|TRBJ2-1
CASSKTSGSHNEQFF
TGTGCCAGTAGTAAGACTAGCGGGAGCCACAATGAGCAGTTCTTC
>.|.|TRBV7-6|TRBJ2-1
CASSTTARGNFNEQFF
TGTGCCAGCAGCACGACGGCCAGGGGAAATTTCAATGAGCAGTTCTTC
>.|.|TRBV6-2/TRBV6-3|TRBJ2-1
CASSSIPSDSYNEQFF
TGTGCCAGCAGTTCTATACCGTCTGACTCCTACAATGAGCAGTTCTTC
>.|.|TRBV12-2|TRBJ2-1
CASRLARTSGRNEQFF
TGTGCAAGTCGCTTAGCGAGGACTAGCGGGAGAAATGAGCAGTTCTTC
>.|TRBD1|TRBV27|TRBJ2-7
CASSVQGVGTYEQYF
TGTGCCAGCAGTGTCCAGGGGGTGGGGACCTACGAGCAGTACTTC
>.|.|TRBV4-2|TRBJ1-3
CASSLTRAPGNTIYF
TGTGCCAGCAGCCTAACCAGGGCCCCCGGAAACACCATATATTTT
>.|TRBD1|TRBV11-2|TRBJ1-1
CASSLRGQGVGAFF
TGTGCCAGCAGCTTAAGGGGACAGGGGGTCGGGGCTTTCTTT
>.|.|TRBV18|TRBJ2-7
CASSPLRGKVNEQYF
TGTGCCAGCTCACCACTAAGGGGTAAGGTGAACGAGCAGTACTTC
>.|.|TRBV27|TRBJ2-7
CASSFRGLRGYEQYF
TGTGCCAGCAGTTTCAGGGGACTCAGGGGGTACGAGCAGTACTTC
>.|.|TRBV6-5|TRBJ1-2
CASSYSGAGGYTF
TGTGCCAGCAGTTACTCTGGGGCCGGCGGCTACACCTTC
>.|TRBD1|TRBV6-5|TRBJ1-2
CASRRTGGLYGYTF
TGTGCCAGCAGACGGACAGGGGGGTTATATGGCTACACCTTC
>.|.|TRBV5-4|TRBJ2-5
CASSPWGPAETQYF
TGTGCCAGCAGCCCTTGGGGGCCGGCAGAGACCCAGTACTTC
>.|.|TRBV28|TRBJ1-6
CASSLEGGFEGSYNSPLHF
TGTGCCAGCAGTTTGGAGGGAGGTTTTGAGGGATCCTATAATTCACCCCTCCACTTT
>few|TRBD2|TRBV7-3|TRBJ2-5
CASSPQAGGQETQYF
TGTGCCAGCAGCCCCCAGGCGGGAGGGCAAGAGACCCAGTACTTC
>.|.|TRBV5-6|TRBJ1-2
CASSFGLINYGYTF
TGTGCCAGCAGTTTCGGACTGATTAACTATGGCTACACCTTC
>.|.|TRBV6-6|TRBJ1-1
CASNPFDMNTEAFF
TGTGCCAGCAACCCATTCGACATGAACACTGAAGCTTTCTTT
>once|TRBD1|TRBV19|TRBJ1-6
CASSTQNLGTGPISPLHF
TGTGCCAGTAGTACCCAGAACCTCGGGACAGGACCGATTTCACCCCTCCACTTT
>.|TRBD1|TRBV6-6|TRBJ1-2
CASRNRGDGYTF
TGTGCCAGCAGGAACAGGGGAGATGGCTACACCTTC
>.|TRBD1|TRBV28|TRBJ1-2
CASSLLGQGDNYGYTF
TGTGCCAGCAGTTTATTGGGACAGGGGGATAACTATGGCTACACCTTC
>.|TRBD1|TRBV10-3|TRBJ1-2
CAISTTGGTGYTF
TGTGCCATCAGTACGACAGGGGGTACTGGCTACACCTTC
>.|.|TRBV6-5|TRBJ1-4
CASSTPGSEKLFF
TGTGCCAGCAGTACGCCCGGGAGTGAAAAACTGTTTTTT
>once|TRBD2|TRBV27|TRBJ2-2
CASSLLTSGRAGGELFF
TGTGCCAGCAGTTTACTGACTAGCGGGAGAGCAGGCGGGGAGCTGTTTTTT
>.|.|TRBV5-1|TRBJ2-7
CASSLEQGGPYEQYF
TGCGCCAGCAGCTTGGAACAGGGGGGGCCCTACGAGCAGTACTTC
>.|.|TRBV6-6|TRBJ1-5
CASSLTGFGQPQHF
TGTGCCAGCAGTTTAACAGGGTTTGGTCAGCCCCAGCATTTT
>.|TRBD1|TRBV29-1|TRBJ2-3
CSVDRQGAFTDTQYF
TGCAGCGTTGACCGACAGGGGGCCTTCACAGATACGCAGTATTTT
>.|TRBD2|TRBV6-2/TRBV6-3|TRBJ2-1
CASSYSGLARLSTYNEQFF
TGTGCCAGCAGTTACTCGGGACTAGCGAGACTCAGCACCTACAATGAGCAGTTCTTC
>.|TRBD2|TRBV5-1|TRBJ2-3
CASSLGRRERDTQYF
TGCGCCAGCAGCCTGGGGCGGCGGGAGCGTGATACGCAGTATTTT
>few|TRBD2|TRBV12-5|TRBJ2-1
CASGWIMRERVDNEQFF
TGTGCTAGTGGTTGGATCATGCGGGAGAGGGTAGACAATGAGCAGTTCTTC